This TCR beta chain was recovered during a study of chemoradiotherapy in HPV16-positive cancers. Study-wide points: In HPV16-positive patients, HPV-responsive T-cell expansion tracked better recurrence-free survival. Candidate HPV-specific clones and E7-related TCR motifs grew in tumor during treatment.

A note on this clone: The antigen is unknown.

V lost 8 bases to trimming and J lost 0 bases; unmatched junction nucleotides: 4. CDR1 and CDR2 (germline): WSHSY, SAAADI. CDR3 length: 14 residues. Some clones are missing from TCRdb's copy, which holds only in-frame ones; the method was immunoSEQ multiplex PCR. Of 9,500 to 15,000 clones listed, roughly 90% are singletons. This sequence was found in a human donor with HPV-associated anogenital cancer. The source was blood, collected from a patient who underwent chemoradiotherapy. The chain links TRBV10-2 to TRBJ2-7; 10 positions match TRBD1. As DNA, the CDR3 is TGCGCCAGCCAGGGACAGGGGTTCTCCTACGAGCAGTACTTC. Translation: CASQGQGFSYEQYF.